The next 19 T cell receptor beta chains were all read from a single sample in a study of blood T cell repertoires in COVID-19. TCRdb's copy holds only in-frame clones and misses some; the assay was immunoSEQ multiplex PCR. The sample contains some 150,000 clones, around three quarters of which appear only once. Sequenced input: peripheral blood. Receptor source: a man in his fifties or sixties with active or convalescent COVID-19.

The chain is built from TRBV10-3 and TRBJ2-3; 11 bases line up with TRBD2. Germline V CDR1 and CDR2: ENHRY, SYGVKD. V lost 3 bases to trimming and J lost 4 bases; unmatched junction nucleotides: 12. This CDR3 spans 18 amino acids. CDR3 sequence: CAISEGVGTSGSADTQYF. In DNA form, the CDR3 reads TGTGCCATCAGTGAAGGAGTGGGAACTAGCGGGAGCGCAGATACGCAGTATTTT.

The chain links TRBV7-2 to TRBJ2-5; tentative D call: TRBD1 (5 bases). This CDR3 is built from 15 residues. Trimming cost V 4 bases and J 3 bases, with 15 bases left between them. The germline CDR1 and CDR2 sequences are SGHTA and FQGNSA. The CDR3 reads CASSSRGHNKETQYF. The CDR3 DNA reads as TGTGCCAGCAGCTCTCGAGGACACAACAAAGAGACCCAGTACTTC.

The chain joins TRBV5-1 to TRBJ2-5; 8 bases fit TRBD2. This CDR3 region has 16 residues. J was trimmed by 2 bases and V by 0 bases; bases with no gene match: 6. Germline CDR1 SGHRS, CDR2 YFSETQ. The CDR3 nucleotides are TGCGCCAGCAGCTTGGGGGGCGGGAGGCTTCAAGAGACCCAGTACTTC. Amino acids: CASSLGGGRLQETQYF.

The genes are TRBV27 and TRBJ2-1; 12 positions agree with TRBD2. This CDR3 is built from 18 residues. After removal of 5 bases from V and 1 base from J, the junction contained 9 bases not matched to a gene. The germline V gene has CDR1 MNHEY and CDR2 SMNVEV (reference sequence). The DNA for the CDR3 is TGTGCCAGCAGTCCACGGACTAGCGGGGATCCTTCCTACAATGAGCAGTTCTTC. Translated: CASSPRTSGDPSYNEQFF.

This clone occurred once. The chain has TRBV6-5 and TRBJ2-7; 9 bases agree with TRBD2. Germline values: CDR1 MNHEY, CDR2 SVGAGI. The CDR3 spans 16 residues. V was pared by 0 bases and J by 4 bases, with 7 bases of the junction left unmatched. Here the CDR3 DNA reads TGTGCCAGCAGTTACTCCGGAGTAGCGGGAGATTACGAGCAGTACTTC. This gives the protein CASSYSGVAGDYEQYF.

The chain couples TRBV9 to TRBJ2-7; D unresolved. The CDR3 has 15 residues. Trimming took 0 bases from V and 0 from J, leaving 10 bases between them. CDR1 and CDR2 from the germline V gene are SGDLS and YYNGEE. The CDR3 sequence is CASSVGPGLSYEQYF. The CDR3 region has the DNA TGTGCCAGCAGCGTAGGGCCAGGCCTCTCCTACGAGCAGTACTTC.

The chain is built from TRBV5-1 and TRBJ2-1; 8 nucleotides line up with TRBD2. The CDR3 is 15 residues long. CDR1 SGHRS and CDR2 YFSETQ come from the germline V gene. The trim removed 2 bases at V and 5 bases at J, leaving 6 bases unmatched. The CDR3 here is CASSFTGTRDNEQFF. The CDR3 DNA sequence: TGCGCCAGCAGCTTTACCGGGACTAGGGACAATGAGCAGTTCTTC.

V is TRBV7-8 and J is TRBJ2-7, with 9 bases aligning to TRBD1. Per the germline V gene, CDR1 is SGHVS and CDR2 is FQNEAQ. The CDR3 spans 19 residues. V shed 4 bases and J 2 bases; nucleotides not matched to a gene: 18. In nucleotides, the CDR3 is TGTGCCAGCAGCTCAAAGTTGACATTCCGGGACAGGGCCACCTACGAGCAGTACTTC. It translates to CASSSKLTFRDRATYEQYF. The variable domain in full, with the rest retrieved from reference TRBV7-8 and TRBJ2-7, is GAGVSQSPRYKVAKRGQDVALRCDPISGHVSLFWYQQALGQGPEFLTYFQNEAQLDKSGLPSDRFFAERPEGSVSTLKIQRTQQEDSAVYLCASSSKLTFRDRATYEQYFGPGTRLTVT.

V is TRBV9 and J is TRBJ1-3; 8 bases are shared with TRBD1. The CDR3 contains 15 residues. Germline CDR1 and CDR2: SGDLS and YYNGEE. V shed 0 bases, J shed 3 bases, and the junction held 2 bases outside the gene matches. CDR3 bases: TGTGCCAGCAGCGTAGGACAGGGGATTGGAAACACCATATATTTT. Its translation: CASSVGQGIGNTIYF.

The count of this clone is one. This chain links TRBV24-1 with TRBJ1-2; D unresolved. The CDR3 covers 13 residues. The germline V and J ends were trimmed by 1 base and 3 bases, with 5 bases remaining between them. Looked up from germline, CDR1 is KGHDR and CDR2 is SFDVKD. This CDR3 is CATSDFGDYGYTF. CDR3 DNA: TGTGCCACCAGTGATTTCGGGGACTATGGCTACACCTTC.

The V and J genes are TRBV18 and TRBJ1-2, with D perhaps matching TRBD1 (5 bases). Trimming removed 6 bases from V and 3 bases from J, with 17 bases in between. The CDR3 is made up of 15 amino acids. The germline CDR1 and CDR2 sequences are KGHSH and LQKENI. CDR3 sequence (DNA): TGTGCCAGCTCCCACGGTTTGACAGAGTACTATGGCTACACCTTC. As protein: CASSHGLTEYYGYTF.

In its sample, this clone was seen many times. The genes are TRBV15 and TRBJ1-5; unclear D gene. The CDR3 spans 12 residues. In germline, CDR1 is LNHNV, CDR2 YYDKDF (reference sequence). V was pared by 0 bases and J by 6 bases, with 3 bases between. This chain's CDR3 is CATSRDIQPQHF. Written as DNA, the CDR3 is TGTGCCACCAGCAGAGATATTCAGCCCCAGCATTTT.

The J gene is TRBJ2-5, the V gene TRBV7-6; 7 bases align to TRBD1. V gave up 4 bases and J gave up 5 bases; unmatched junction bases: 10. The CDR3 consists of 15 residues. CDR1 and CDR2 from the germline V gene are SGHVS and FNYEAQ. The chain's CDR3 is CASSSFTGVGETQYF. The CDR3 DNA follows: TGTGCCAGCAGCTCGTTTACAGGGGTGGGGGAGACCCAGTACTTC.

This clone came up a few times. The chain combines TRBV5-6 with TRBJ2-7; 8 bases are a match to TRBD1. Germline V gene lookup returns CDR1 SGHDT and CDR2 YYEEEE. CDR3 length equals 16 residues. Losses at the gene ends were 3 bases for V and 3 bases for J; bases not matched to a gene: 11. DNA for the CDR3: TGTGCCAGCAGCTACCAGACCGGGACAGGATTCTACGAGCAGTACTTC. Translation gives CASSYQTGTGFYEQYF.

This clone has just one count. The chain links TRBV6-5 to TRBJ2-3; D is unclear. The CDR3 runs 15 residues. The germline V gene encodes CDR1 MNHEY and CDR2 SVGAGI. With 6 bases removed from V and 1 base from J, the gap between germline ends came to 14 bases. CDR3 nucleotide sequence: TGTGCCAGCAGGACTGACGCAAGCGGCACAGATACGCAGTATTTT. Residues: CASRTDASGTDTQYF.

This clone was picked up a small number of times. This sequence joins TRBV29-1 and TRBJ2-1, with TRBD2 identical over 12 bases. V lost 2 bases, J lost 7 bases, and 9 bases stayed unmatched. The CDR3 has 16 amino acids. Germline CDR1 SQVTM, CDR2 ANQGSEA. Written as DNA, the CDR3 is TGCAGCGTTGAACTCGAGACTAGCGGGAGCATAAATGAGCAGTTCTTC. It translates to CSVELETSGSINEQFF.

To note about this clone: This same CDR3 is encoded by further DNA sequences in the sample. The chain combines TRBV9 with TRBJ2-3, with 10 bases aligning to TRBD1. This CDR3 is 16 amino acids long. V was pared by 4 bases and J by 0 bases, with 5 bases of the junction left unmatched. Germline CDR1 SGDLS, CDR2 YYNGEE. The CDR3 protein is CASSQTGGGSTDTQYF. The CDR3 DNA follows: TGTGCCAGCAGCCAGACAGGGGGCGGGAGCACAGATACGCAGTATTTT.

This clone was seen a few times. This chain joins TRBV24-1 and TRBJ2-1; D is possibly TRBD1 (5 bases). The CDR3 runs 15 residues. CDR1 KGHDR and CDR2 SFDVKD come from the germline V gene. V was pared by 2 bases and J by 4 bases, with 11 bases between. The CDR3 protein is CATSDSREGYNEQFF. In nucleotides, the CDR3 is TGTGCCACCAGTGATTCCAGGGAAGGGTACAATGAGCAGTTCTTC.

The rearrangement links TRBV29-1 to TRBJ2-3; 13 bases map to TRBD2. CDR3 length: 17 amino acids. Germline trimming cut 8 bases from V and 3 bases from J; bases unmatched to any gene: 14. Germline loops: CDR1 SQVTM, CDR2 ANQGSEA. The CDR3 sequence: CSISGTSGTGGTDTQYF. The CDR3 nucleotides read TGCAGCATTTCCGGGACTAGCGGGACGGGTGGGACAGATACGCAGTATTTT.